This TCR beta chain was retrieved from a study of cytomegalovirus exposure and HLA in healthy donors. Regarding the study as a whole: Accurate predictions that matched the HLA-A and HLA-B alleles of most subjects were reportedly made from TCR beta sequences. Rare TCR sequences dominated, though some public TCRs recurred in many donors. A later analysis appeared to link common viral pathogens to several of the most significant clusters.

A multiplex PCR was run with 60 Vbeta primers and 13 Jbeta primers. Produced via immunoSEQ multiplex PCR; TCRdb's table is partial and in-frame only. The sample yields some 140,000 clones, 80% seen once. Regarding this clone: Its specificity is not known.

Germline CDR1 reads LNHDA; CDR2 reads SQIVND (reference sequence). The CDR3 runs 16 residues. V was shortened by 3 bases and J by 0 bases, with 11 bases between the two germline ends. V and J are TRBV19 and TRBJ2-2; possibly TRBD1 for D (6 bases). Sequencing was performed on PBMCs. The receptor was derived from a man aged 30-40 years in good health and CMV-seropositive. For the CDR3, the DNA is TGTGCCAGTAGTATCACGGGACATACGAACACCGGGGAGCTGTTTTTT. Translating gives CASSITGHTNTGELFF.